These 31 T cell receptor beta chains originate from one sample sequenced in a study of blood T cell repertoires in COVID-19. This table comes from immunoSEQ multiplex PCR, and its TCRdb copy is limited to in-frame clones, with some not included. This table holds roughly 63,000 clones, around 90% found once. The sequencing sample was made of peripheral blood. These receptors were taken from a man aged 55 to 70 with acute or convalescent COVID-19.

The chain is built from TRBV11-3 and TRBJ2-3, with 7 bases aligning to TRBD1. CDR1 is SGHNT and CDR2 is YENEEA in the germline V gene. The CDR3 runs 16 residues. The trim removed 5 bases at V and 6 bases at J, leaving 14 bases unmatched. In DNA form, the CDR3 reads TGTGCCAGCAGCCACAGATCGACAGGGATCAGTGATACGCAGTATTTT. It translates to CASSHRSTGISDTQYF.

This rearrangement joins TRBV19 to TRBJ1-3; possibly TRBD1 for D (5 bases). CDR3 length equals 13 residues. V was pared by 9 bases and J by 7 bases, with 16 bases between. Germline CDR1 LNHDA, CDR2 SQIVND (reference sequence). The CDR3 is CASAAGLGNTIYF. The CDR3 region has the DNA TGTGCCAGCGCCGCGGGGCTGGGTAACACCATATATTTT. Full variable domain (remainder filled in from reference TRBV19 and TRBJ1-3): DGGITQSPKYLFRKEGQNVTLSCEQNLNHDAMYWYRQDPGQGLRLIYYSQIVNDFQKGDIAEGYSVSREKKESFPLTVTSAQKNPTAFYLCASAAGLGNTIYFGEGSWLTVV.

The chain carries TRBV5-1 and TRBJ2-1; 7 bases agree with TRBD2. Germline CDR1 SGHRS, CDR2 YFSETQ. This CDR3 has 16 residues. V shed 0 bases, J shed 0 bases, and the junction held 3 bases outside the gene matches. The CDR3 nucleotides read TGCGCCAGCAGCTTGGAGGGCGGGAGCTCCTACAATGAGCAGTTCTTC. Translating gives CASSLEGGSSYNEQFF.

The chain links TRBV7-3 to TRBJ2-1, with TRBD1 matching over 7 bases. There are 19 residues in the CDR3. V lost 2 bases, J lost 4 bases, and 17 bases stayed unmatched. The V gene's germline CDR1 is SGHTA and CDR2 FQGTGA. The CDR3 is CASSLSIPRQGPPYNEQFF. The CDR3 nucleotides are TGTGCCAGCAGCTTATCAATCCCTAGACAGGGACCCCCTTACAATGAGCAGTTCTTC.

The CDR3 sequence: CASSQDWEALYGYTF. CDR3 DNA sequence: TGTGCCAGCAGCCAAGATTGGGAGGCCCTCTATGGCTACACCTTC. The chain employs TRBV3-1 (or the pseudogene TRBV3-2) and TRBJ1-2; D ambiguous. The V gene lost 0 bases and the J gene lost 4 bases, with 12 bases spanning the gap. The CDR3 spans 15 residues. CDR1 is LGHDT, CDR2 YNNKEL, per germline (reference sequence).

V and J are TRBV28 and TRBJ2-3, with 8 positions matching TRBD1. After removal of 6 bases from V and 0 bases from J, the junction contained 5 bases not matched to a gene. The CDR3 spans 15 residues. The germline CDR1 and CDR2 sequences are MDHEN and SYDVKM. The CDR3: CASRPTGESTDTQYF. Written as DNA, the CDR3 is TGTGCCAGCAGACCGACAGGGGAGAGCACAGATACGCAGTATTTT.

This clone was found a few times. Within the sample, other DNA sequences also encode this same CDR3. V gene TRBV5-1 combines with J gene TRBJ2-7, with TRBD1 matching 8 bases. Trimming cost V 3 bases and J 0 bases; bases outside gene matches: 5. Germline values: CDR1 SGHRS, CDR2 YFSETQ. The CDR3 is 15 residues long. CDR3 protein: CASSSRQGSSYEQYF. CDR3 bases: TGCGCCAGCAGCTCCCGACAGGGGAGCTCCTACGAGCAGTACTTC.

The chain couples TRBV7-6 to TRBJ2-1, with D perhaps matching TRBD2 (5 bases). CDR3 length: 15 amino acids. The V end was cut by 2 bases, the J end by 0 bases, with 8 bases between. Germline-derived CDR1 and CDR2 are SGHVS and FNYEAQ. CDR3 nucleotide sequence: TGTGCCAGCAGCTTAAGCGGAAGCTCCTACAATGAGCAGTTCTTC. The encoded protein is CASSLSGSSYNEQFF.

The chain employs TRBV7-2 and TRBJ1-2; tentative D call: TRBD1 (6 bases). V lost 2 bases and J 4 bases, leaving 17 bases between the germline ends. Per the germline V gene, CDR1 is SGHTA and CDR2 is FQGNSA. The CDR3 contains 16 residues. The CDR3 DNA reads as TGTGCCAGCAGCTTATGGGGATCAGGGGTCCCCTATGGCTACACCTTC. It is translated as CASSLWGSGVPYGYTF.

The rearrangement joins TRBV11-1 to TRBJ1-2, with 7 bases identical to TRBD1. Looked up from germline, CDR1 is SGHAT and CDR2 is FQDESV (reference sequence). The junction had 16 bases not matched to a gene; V was cut back by 4 bases and J by 8 bases. The CDR3 contains 16 residues. The DNA for the CDR3 is TGTGCCAGCAGCTCCTTGGATCAGGGGGGAGGATCCGGCTACACCTTC. Amino acid sequence: CASSSLDQGGGSGYTF.

The rearrangement joins TRBV2 to TRBJ1-2, with a tentative D call TRBD1 (6 bases). Germline CDR1 and CDR2: SNHLY and FYNNEI. The CDR3 is 13 residues long. With 2 bases removed from V and 9 bases from J, the gap between germline ends came to 13 bases. The CDR3 region has the DNA TGTGCCAGCAGTGAACCAGGGGCTGGAAGCTACACCTTC. Encoded protein: CASSEPGAGSYTF.

V usage is TRBV4-1 and J usage is TRBJ2-5; D is perhaps TRBD2 (6 bases). In germline, CDR1 is MGHRA, CDR2 YSYEKL. The CDR3 spans 16 residues. Trimming left V 1 base short and J 4 bases short, with 16 bases between. CDR3 sequence: CASSQGDLVTRETQYF. The DNA for the CDR3 is TGCGCCAGCAGCCAAGGGGACCTTGTGACTAGAGAGACCCAGTACTTC.

V usage is TRBV7-9 and J usage is TRBJ1-2; a weak D match, TRBD1 (6 bases). Germline lookup yields CDR1 SEHNR and CDR2 FQNEAQ (reference sequence). V was shortened by 1 base and J by 4 bases, with 7 bases between the two germline ends. CDR3 length: 13 residues. The CDR3 here is CASSLGRGYGYTF. The CDR3 DNA follows: TGTGCCAGCAGCTTAGGCAGGGGCTATGGCTACACCTTC.

The V call is TRBV18, the J call TRBJ1-2; the D is unclear. CDR3 length: 15 residues. Deletions cut 6 bases from V and 4 bases from J, with 18 bases between. Germline assignment: CDR1 KGHSH and CDR2 LQKENI. DNA of the CDR3: TGTGCCAGCTCTGGGCTCGGTGGGGAGACCTATGGCTACACCTTC. Its protein product is CASSGLGGETYGYTF.

The genes are TRBV9 and TRBJ1-4; D uncertain. V lost 3 bases, J lost 5 bases, and 14 bases lay in between. The CDR3 has 15 amino acids. Per the germline V gene, CDR1 is SGDLS and CDR2 is YYNGEE. In DNA form, the CDR3 reads TGTGCCAGCAGCGACGGAGCAGCGGGGAATGAAAAACTGTTTTTT. It translates to CASSDGAAGNEKLFF.

This chain links TRBV5-4 with TRBJ2-7; 7 bases line up with TRBD2. The CDR3 contains 16 residues. Germline V gene sequence: CDR1 SGHNT, CDR2 YYREEE (reference sequence). The V gene end was trimmed by 4 bases and the J gene end by 0 bases; junction bases not matched to a gene: 10. CDR3 coding DNA: TGTGCCAGCAGCGGTAGACTAGCCGAGAGCTCCTACGAGCAGTACTTC. This translates into CASSGRLAESSYEQYF.

The chain joins TRBV5-4 to TRBJ1-4; D remains unclear. The V end lost 3 bases, the J end lost 7 bases, and 10 bases lay between the germline ends. Per the germline V gene, CDR1 is SGHNT and CDR2 is YYREEE (reference sequence). There are 13 residues in the CDR3. The CDR3 bases are TGTGCCAGCAGCTCTGGGCTGGGTGAAAAACTGTTTTTT. It encodes CASSSGLGEKLFF.

The chain is built from TRBV19 and TRBJ2-5; D may be TRBD1 (6 bases). The germline gives CDR1 LNHDA, CDR2 SQIVND (reference sequence). Between the trimmed V and J ends, which lost 1 base and 4 bases, there was a span of 7 bases. The CDR3 sequence is 13 residues long. CDR3 loop: CASSIVGGETQYF. The CDR3 nucleotides read TGTGCCAGTAGTATAGTAGGGGGAGAGACCCAGTACTTC. Combining the CDR3 with reference TRBV19 and TRBJ2-5 gives the whole variable domain DGGITQSPKYLFRKEGQNVTLSCEQNLNHDAMYWYRQDPGQGLRLIYYSQIVNDFQKGDIAEGYSVSREKKESFPLTVTSAQKNPTAFYLCASSIVGGETQYFGPGTRLLVL.

The genes are TRBV24-1 and TRBJ2-2; D is perhaps TRBD1 (5 bases). Germline V gives CDR1 KGHDR, CDR2 SFDVKD. The CDR3 contains 16 residues. V was clipped by 1 base and J by 1 base, with 9 bases between them. CDR3 sequence reads: CATSDFRQKNTGELFF. The CDR3 nucleotides read TGTGCCACCAGTGATTTTCGACAGAAGAACACCGGGGAGCTGTTTTTT.

The chain couples TRBV29-1 to TRBJ2-7; TRBD2 aligns across 12 bases. J was trimmed by 0 bases and V by 6 bases; bases with no gene match: 15. CDR3 length equals 18 residues. Germline assignment: CDR1 SQVTM and CDR2 ANQGSEA. The CDR3 bases are TGCAGCGTCGCCACGGGACTAGCGGGTACCATTTACTCCTACGAGCAGTACTTC. The encoded protein is CSVATGLAGTIYSYEQYF.

V gene TRBV11-2 combines with J gene TRBJ2-1; a weak D match, TRBD1 (6 bases). V gave up 0 bases and J gave up 1 base, with 7 bases separating them. Looked up from germline, CDR1 is SGHAT and CDR2 is FQNNGV. The CDR3 has 15 residues. CDR3 bases: TGTGCCAGCAGCTTAGAAACAGGGTCCTACAATGAGCAGTTCTTC. This gives the protein CASSLETGSYNEQFF.

This rearrangement joins TRBV30 to TRBJ1-2, with 9 bases aligning to TRBD1. Germline-derived CDR1 and CDR2 are GTSNPN and SVGIG (reference sequence). The CDR3 spans 13 residues. J gave up 8 bases and V 4 bases, and 8 bases lay outside the gene matches. The CDR3 sequence is CAWMRTGDEGYTF. The CDR3 DNA is TGTGCCTGGATGAGGACAGGGGATGAGGGCTACACCTTC.

The rearrangement uses TRBV27 and TRBJ2-1; D is uncertain. There are 16 residues in the CDR3. The germline V and J ends were trimmed by 4 bases and 0 bases, with 13 bases remaining between them. Germline CDR1 MNHEY, CDR2 SMNVEV (reference sequence). The CDR3 DNA is TGTGCCAGCAGTTCTCAGGTCTTAAGCTCCTACAATGAGCAGTTCTTC. This translates into CASSSQVLSSYNEQFF.

This chain links TRBV13 with TRBJ2-3; D not certain. With 8 bases removed from V and 1 base from J, the gap between germline ends came to 10 bases. This CDR3 is built from 13 residues. Germline CDR1 and CDR2: PRHDT and FYEKMQ (reference sequence). CDR3 coding DNA: TGTGCCAGCTCCCGGTCGGGCACAGATACGCAGTATTTT. Translated, it gives CASSRSGTDTQYF.

The chain combines TRBV6-2 or TRBV6-3 with TRBJ2-1; 9 nucleotides agree with TRBD2. Losses at the gene ends were 2 bases for V and 4 bases for J; bases not matched to a gene: 12. CDR3 size: 18 residues. Germline values: CDR1 MNHEY, CDR2 SVGEGT. The CDR3 loop is CASSYPPLGSGRYNEQFF. CDR3 coding DNA: TGTGCCAGCAGTTACCCTCCACTGGGTAGCGGGAGATACAATGAGCAGTTCTTC.

The V call is TRBV21-1, the J call TRBJ2-3; the D call of TRBD2 is as the table states it, not checked on the DNA. TRBV21-1 is a recognized pseudogene. The CDR3 contains 17 residues. The DNA for the CDR3 is TGTGCCAGCAGCGCAATAAAAACTAGGGAGTGCACAGATACGCAGTATTTT. Residues: CASSAIKTRECTDTQYF.

V and J are TRBV28 and TRBJ1-5, with TRBD1 as a possible D gene (6 bases). The V gene lost 7 bases and the J gene lost 0 bases, with 16 bases spanning the gap. The germline V gene encodes CDR1 MDHEN and CDR2 SYDVKM. The CDR3 sequence is 16 residues long. The CDR3: CASTPPTGHSNQPQHF. CDR3 nucleotides: TGTGCCAGCACCCCTCCCACAGGGCATAGCAATCAGCCCCAGCATTTT.

The chain couples TRBV7-8 to TRBJ1-5, with 8 bases identical to TRBD1. The V and J ends lost 5 bases and 5 bases, in that order; junction bases with no gene match: 8. The CDR3 sequence is 15 residues long. Per germline, CDR1 SGHVS and CDR2 FQNEAQ. The chain's CDR3 is CASSARTGRDQPQHF. Written as DNA, the CDR3 is TGTGCCAGCAGCGCAAGGACAGGGAGGGATCAGCCCCAGCATTTT.

This chain joins TRBV5-4 and TRBJ2-3; D is perhaps TRBD2 (6 bases). Germline V CDR1 and CDR2: SGHNT, YYREEE (reference sequence). Trimming took 10 bases from V and 3 from J, leaving 27 bases between them. The CDR3 runs 17 residues. The CDR3 nucleotides are TGTGCCTCTAGTTCGGTCCCCACGGGGGAACGAACAGATACGCAGTATTTT. This encodes CASSSVPTGERTDTQYF.

The V and J genes are TRBV9 and TRBJ2-1, with TRBD2 identical over 8 bases. The V segment lost 0 bases and the J segment 3 bases; nucleotides outside the gene matches: 8. The CDR3 extends over 17 amino acids. The germline CDR1 and CDR2 sequences are SGDLS and YYNGEE. The CDR3 DNA sequence: TGTGCCAGCAGCGTAGGCCCAGCGGGAGATGTCTACAATGAGCAGTTCTTC. It is translated as CASSVGPAGDVYNEQFF.

This chain connects TRBV25-1 to TRBJ2-5; possibly TRBD2 for D (5 bases). Germline values: CDR1 MGHDK, CDR2 SYGVNS. There are 12 residues in the CDR3. Trimming pared 7 bases from V and 2 bases from J, leaving 8 bases between. The CDR3 DNA sequence: TGTGCCAGCACGACGGGGCAAGAGACCCAGTACTTC. It yields the protein CASTTGQETQYF.